This passage covers 6 T cell receptor beta chains from one sample sequenced in a study of blood T cell repertoires in COVID-19 (TCRdb year 2020). Library creation used the immunoSEQ multiplex PCR assay. What TCRdb holds here is the immuneACCESS table cut down to in-frame rearrangements. Part of the clones is not present; checked against another copy, under half of the missing clones reflect an unresolved V gene, and the others are unexplained. This sample is represented by approximately 250,000 clones; roughly 84% of them were singletons. The top ten clonotypes cover 6.5% to 9% of the sample. Sequenced input: peripheral blood. All receptors derive from a woman aged 50 to 60 with acute or convalescent COVID-19.

The chain is built from TRBV4-2 and TRBJ2-1; TRBD1 is a possible D gene (6 bases). The CDR3 is 15 residues long. Germline assignment: CDR1 LGHNA and CDR2 YNFKEQ. Trimming shortened V by 3 bases and J by 9 bases, and 18 bases separated the two germline ends. The CDR3 loop reads CASSHNPLQGTEQFF. The DNA for the CDR3 is TGTGCCAGCAGCCACAACCCACTACAGGGAACTGAGCAGTTCTTC.

The genes are TRBV5-1 and TRBJ2-5; 9 positions match TRBD2. This CDR3 comprises 16 residues. J gave up 6 bases and V 5 bases, and 14 bases lay outside the gene matches. Germline V gives CDR1 SGHRS, CDR2 YFSETQ. This CDR3 is CASSWWDSGSGQTQYF. The CDR3 nucleotides are TGCGCCAGCAGTTGGTGGGATAGCGGGAGCGGGCAGACCCAGTACTTC.

CDR3 coding DNA: TGTGCCAGCAGCACAGGAAACACCATATATTTT. Its protein is CASSTGNTIYF. The chain couples TRBV5-6 to TRBJ1-3; D unresolved. V was pared by 4 bases and J by 4 bases, with 3 bases between. This CDR3 region has 11 residues. The germline V gene encodes CDR1 SGHDT and CDR2 YYEEEE.

The rearrangement links TRBV2 to TRBJ2-1; 9 bases map to TRBD2. Germline CDR1 is SNHLY and CDR2 is FYNNEI. This CDR3 has 15 amino acids. V gave up 6 bases and J gave up 7 bases; unmatched junction bases: 10. The CDR3 sequence is CASRIAGDKGNEQFF. CDR3 nucleotides: TGTGCCAGCAGGATAGCGGGGGATAAAGGAAATGAGCAGTTCTTC.

The chain combines TRBV10-3 with TRBJ2-1; 9 nucleotides align to TRBD1. From germline, CDR1 is ENHRY and CDR2 SYGVKD. The trim removed 4 bases at V and 1 base at J, leaving 5 bases unmatched. The CDR3 loop spans 16 amino acids. The CDR3 loop is CAISVRDRASYNEQFF. The DNA of the CDR3 is TGTGCCATCAGTGTCAGGGACAGGGCTTCCTACAATGAGCAGTTCTTC.

This chain links TRBV10-3 with TRBJ1-3, with TRBD1 as a possible D gene (6 bases). Trimming removed 6 bases from V and 0 bases from J, with 9 bases in between. The CDR3 contains 14 residues. Per the germline V gene, CDR1 is ENHRY and CDR2 is SYGVKD. The CDR3 DNA follows: TGTGCCATCAGCTGGGACACCTCTGGAAACACCATATATTTT. Translated: CAISWDTSGNTIYF.